The T cell receptor beta chain under discussion was sequenced for a study of cytomegalovirus exposure and HLA in healthy donors (dated by TCRdb to 2017 to 2019). About the full investigation: In an earlier analysis of 550 to 750 of the donors, around 300 Gb of sequence data and some 100 million unique TCR beta sequences from 150 million to 200 million T cells were reported. An early release covering 550 to 700 HLA-typed donors comprised around 300 gigabases of sequencing data and around 80 million unique TCR sequences. Of the roughly 390 genotyped donors, 75% to 85% were placed in the genetic ancestry cluster associated with self-reported Caucasian donors. The study aimed to test whether signatures of past pathogen exposure could be identified by cataloging public T cell receptors. The study profiled the T cell repertoires of 666 subjects by immunosequencing and related them to cytomegalovirus serostatus. In addition to the first cohort of around 670 subjects, a separate validation cohort of around 110 different subjects was used. To predict cytomegalovirus infection status, the study combined high-throughput TCR immunosequencing, statistical association of individual TCRs with disease status, and machine learning. A later analysis re-examined previously published TCR beta repertoires from just over 650 donors and added high-resolution HLA genotyping to investigate patterns of TCR occurrence. Rather than drawing on any new phenotypic data, the later analysis identified candidate immune exposures from TCR beta sequences and the way those sequences occurred across donors. To decide whether each TCR beta V gene segment behaved as functional or pseudogenic, an earlier analysis of some 600 of the donors relied on high-throughput TCR beta sequencing. Alongside the repertoire data, information on donor age, sex, ethnicity and CMV serostatus was compiled. A later genetic analysis used genome-wide SNP genotypes for about 65% of the 666 donors, treating that subset as a discovery cohort. Every discovery cohort repertoire had been produced on one sequencing platform. HLA typing included class I and class II loci at four-digit resolution. Typing coverage differed by locus: A, B, C, DRB1 and DQB1 were typed in about 620-630 donors, DQA1 in about 500, DPA1 in 606, and DPB1 in 400 to 480. Four or five DR-DQ haplotypes were handled as single units for association and clustering, since linkage in the cohort was strong. Among 300 to 500 genotyped donors of the cohort, an average of approximately 240,000 unique TCR beta nucleotide sequences was sequenced per donor, of which approximately 18% were non-productive.

What the research found in general, with its limitations: Specific HLA alleles were associated with more than 15,000 TCR beta sequences at a false discovery rate of 0.05 in a later analysis. A later analysis reported that several top co-occurrence clusters appeared linked to parvovirus B19, influenza, CMV and Epstein-Barr virus. Presence/absence analyses assumed roughly uniform sequencing depth across donors, an assumption that may not hold. A further reported finding was that TCR beta sequences accurately predicted the HLA-A and HLA-B alleles for most subjects in the first cohort. Compared with equally common non-associated chains, HLA-associated TCR beta chains in a later analysis were more clonally expanded and had lower generation probabilities. A later genetic analysis associated a missense DCLRE1C variant with V-gene and J-gene trimming of TCR beta chains, and an independent cohort replicated the association. The classifier was reported to diagnose cytomegalovirus status with high specificity and sensitivity in both the original and validation cohorts. Correlated functional status among segregating V segments might reflect linkage disequilibrium, but an unknown experimental factor could not be ruled out. A cluster of highly shared sequence variants was judged likely to represent a technical artifact of the sequencing pipeline. According to a later analysis, TCR association rates differed among HLA loci, with DRB1 alleles showing the most associated TCRs and HLA-C alleles showing the fewest. Three of the identified cytomegalovirus-associated TCR beta chains were confirmed in vitro to be specific for cytomegalovirus antigens. CMV serostatus was the only immune exposure information available for the cohort. In a later analysis, most CMV-associated TCR beta chains were found to appear HLA-restricted, with HLA associations seemingly driven largely by CMV exposure. Because counts were too low, 15 to 20 rarely observed V segments, including chromosome 9 orphons, were excluded from the earlier analysis of fewer than 650 of the donors. Because some donors lacked HLA typing at each locus, the association tests relied only on the typed subset. A later genetic analysis reported fewer N-insertions in productive TCRs among donors in an Asian-associated ancestry cluster than the roughly 700-donor mean. This cohort had only TCR beta chains sequenced, and the lack of alpha or paired-chain data limited which features could be detected. Across donors, most TCR sequences were observed very rarely, whereas some public TCRs were present in many individuals. In the study, approximately 160 TCR beta chains were listed as associated with cytomegalovirus. When HLA alleles, especially DR and DQ, strongly co-occurred, attributing TCR associations to individual alleles was difficult. It was suggested by the authors that the approach could potentially be generalized to other disease states and immunological phenotypes. Because the 87-base-pair reads could not distinguish some IMGT-functional V segments, including TRBV6-2 and TRBV6-3, those segments were excluded. In an earlier analysis of approximately 600 of the donors, most TCR beta V segments were observed in productive rearrangements about 90% or about 30% of the time, broadly matching IMGT annotations.

Turning to this clone: Its antigen remains unidentified. Qualities for individual bases were not recorded, and no much larger clone is one base off.

Library preparation employed the immunoSEQ multiplex PCR assay. The multiplex PCR relied on a mix of 60 forward primers for TCR Vbeta segments and 13 reverse primers for TCR Jbeta segments. Amplification of the CDR3 region of rearranged TCR beta genes was performed with a multiplex PCR assay on genomic DNA. The amplified TCR beta libraries were sequenced on the Illumina HiSeq System as 87-base-pair reads. Per the authors' processing: A later analysis counted tens of millions of unique TCR beta chains across the 550 to 750 repertoires, and some 12 million of these chains were shared by at least two donors. To remove PCR and sequencing errors, raw reads were error-corrected and collapsed into unique sequences using a nearest-neighbor algorithm that merged closely related sequences. CDR3 sequences were aligned to IMGT reference sequences to assign V, D and J gene segments. For a sequence to be retained, at least a six-nucleotide match to both a V gene segment and a J gene segment was required. A rearrangement counted as productive if the CDR3 had no stop codons and remained in frame with V and J, and every other rearrangement counted as non-productive. CDR3 was defined by IMGT convention, running from the second conserved V-encoded cysteine to the conserved J-encoded phenylalanine. Sequences without an unambiguous match to a single V gene segment were excluded from the earlier analysis of approximately 560 of the donors. In an earlier analysis of several hundred of the donors, V segments were called functional above 56.7% productive rearrangements and were called segregating when the between-donor standard deviation exceeded 5%. A statistical classification framework was built for diagnosing cytomegalovirus status from the catalog of TCR beta chain sequences. In a later analysis, TCR nucleotide sequences were compared against IMGT/GENE-DB human TR gene sequences so that V and J genes could be assigned. A later analysis assigned CDR3 sequences and most-parsimonious VDJ recombination scenarios with the TCRdist pipeline. A later analysis defined each TCR beta chain by its CDR3 amino acid sequence plus V-gene family, and excluded reads lacking a unique V-gene family. A later analysis removed several hundred highly shared, low-generation-probability nucleotide sequences to deal with suspected cross-contamination and a sequencing artifact. A later analysis calculated a clonal expansion index for each public chain from normalized within-repertoire ranks of inferred template counts. In a later analysis, generation probabilities were computed with a VDJ recombination model fitted to out-of-frame rearrangements, and the resulting probabilities were checked against IGoR. In a later analysis, hypergeometric tests were used to score TCR-TCR, TCR-HLA and TCR-CMV co-occurrence, with a repertoire-size bias correction applied to TCR pairs. False discovery rates were estimated in a later analysis by permuting HLA or CMV assignments 20 times. In a later analysis, co-occurring TCRs were grouped with DBSCAN, and TCRdist sequence similarity was added when clustering was performed within HLA-allele-positive subsets. For co-occurrence clustering, repertoires with fewer than 30,000 or more than 120,000 public chains were excluded, along with 5 or 6 repertoires with anomalous nucleotide sharing. TCRdb re-hosts the immuneACCESS table, in-frame sequences only. Its copies lack some clones; in the studies checked, an unresolved V gene accounts for under half of them, and the cause for the rest is not known. V and J calls and clone size are given by that table; D and trimming were obtained from the DNA. This sample comprises some 150,000 clones, around three fifths of them detected only once. The top ten clones comprise 3% of the sample.

CDR1 is given as SNHLY and CDR2 as FYNNEI, both from the germline V gene. The CDR3 runs 13 amino acids, cysteine and phenylalanine included. This entry keeps only the CDR3 DNA: 39 bases, framed from base 1. Between the V and J ends, shortened by 5 bases and 7 bases respectively, the junction contains 12 bases. The cohort was made up of 650 to 700 healthy bone marrow donors. Cohort members were all nominally healthy when sampled, although unrecorded immune exposures were likely present. The donor tested CMV seropositive, placing the donor among the roughly 300 seropositive members of the cohort. A peripheral blood sample was provided by each donor, and peripheral blood mononuclear cells were used for TCR beta sequencing. The Qiagen DNeasy Blood Extraction Kit was used to extract genomic DNA from the blood cell samples.

Source material: PBMCs. The rearranged chain carries TRBV2 and TRBJ1-5, with TRBD1 as a weak D call on 5 bases. The TCR comes from a woman aged 25 to 39 in good health and CMV-seropositive. The DNA is as follows: TGTGCCAGCAGTTTTCAGGGTCGCCAGCCCCAGCATTTT. Its protein product is CASSFQGRQPQHF.